This TCR beta chain was sequenced during a study of CD8 T cells in Susac syndrome. It was with random hexamers that roughly 0.45 to 1 ug RNA was reverse transcribed. Amplification of TCR beta CDR3 across 54 Vbeta and 13 Jbeta was performed with immunoSEQ multiplex PCR. TCRdb re-derived calls from the immunoSEQ multiplex PCR reads in MiXCR, one entry per CDR3 protein. The repertoire holds a few hundred thousand distinct CDR3 sequences, 95% seen once, with 0.075% to 0.095% in the top ten. TEMRA cells were FACS-enriched and CD8+ and CD4+ T cells negatively isolated. V lost 0 bases to trimming and J lost 5 bases, with 4 bases between them. Germline CDR1 SGHRS, CDR2 YFSETQ. The CDR3 runs to 12 residues.

The rearrangement uses TRBV5-1 and TRBJ2-3; D not resolved. This clonotype was sampled from a human donor with multiple sclerosis. Sequencing input: CD4+ T cells from PBMCs. CDR3 sequence: CASSLVLDTQYF. DNA for the CDR3: TGCGCCAGCAGCTTGGTTCTAGATACGCAGTATTTT.